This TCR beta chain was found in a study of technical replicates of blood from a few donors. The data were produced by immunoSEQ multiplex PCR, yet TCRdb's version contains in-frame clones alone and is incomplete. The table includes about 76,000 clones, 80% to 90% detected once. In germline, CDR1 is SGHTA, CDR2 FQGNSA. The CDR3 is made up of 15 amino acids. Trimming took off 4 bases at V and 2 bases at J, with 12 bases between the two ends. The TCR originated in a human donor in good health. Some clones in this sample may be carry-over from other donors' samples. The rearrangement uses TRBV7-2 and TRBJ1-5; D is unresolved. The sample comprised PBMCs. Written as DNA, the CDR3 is TGTGCCAGCAGCTACGTGGTGGGCGGCAATCAGCCCCAGCATTTT. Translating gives CASSYVVGGNQPQHF.